This T cell receptor beta chain is from a study of memory CD4+ T cells and cytomegalovirus serostatus. Study conclusions and caveats: Suggested: most of the CMV-linked TCR signature lies in CD4+ memory cells. Repertoires predicted CMV serostatus with median bootstrapped AUC of about 0.95. CD4+ memory repertoires contained about 40% of the roughly 160 reported CMV TCRbeta sequences.

Single viable CD3+CD4+CD8-CD45RO+ cells were sorted as the memory CD4+ T cells. Original handling: Out-of-frame sequences were removed, leaving about 2.2 million distinct TCRbeta sequences. TCRdb's copy holds only in-frame clones and misses some; the assay was immunoSEQ multiplex PCR. The V and J calls and the clone size are those of that table, but D and trimming were determined from the DNA. The sample has about 52,000 clones; about four fifths are singletons. From germline, CDR1 is SGHAT and CDR2 FQNNGV. The CDR3 covers 15 residues. Germline trimming cut 0 bases from V and 4 bases from J; bases unmatched to any gene: 4. On this clone: What it binds is unknown.

This receptor was identified in an adult in good health and CMV-seropositive. The sequenced sample consisted of memory CD4+ T cells from blood. J is TRBJ1-2 and V is TRBV11-2; 8 bases match TRBD1. The CDR3 region has the DNA TGTGCCAGCAGCTTAGATCGAGGACAGGGCTATGGCTACACCTTC. Translating it yields CASSLDRGQGYGYTF.